This T cell receptor (beta chain) was retrieved from a study of control samples from healthy donors and cancer patients. The V end was cut by 3 bases, the J end by 12 bases, with 12 bases between. The CDR3 covers 12 residues. CDR1 is LGHNT and CDR2 is FRNRAP in the germline V gene. Assay used: immunoSEQ multiplex PCR; TCRdb lists only in-frame clones, some missing. This sample has under 140,000 clones, with over 75% found just once. The receptor's source is a woman between 55 and 75 years old with lung cancer. The sample was PBMCs. The V gene is TRBV12-5, the J gene TRBJ2-1; tentatively, D is TRBD1 (5 bases). The CDR3 reads CASGFQGLVQFF. For the CDR3, the DNA is TGTGCTAGTGGTTTCCAGGGCTTGGTGCAGTTCTTC.